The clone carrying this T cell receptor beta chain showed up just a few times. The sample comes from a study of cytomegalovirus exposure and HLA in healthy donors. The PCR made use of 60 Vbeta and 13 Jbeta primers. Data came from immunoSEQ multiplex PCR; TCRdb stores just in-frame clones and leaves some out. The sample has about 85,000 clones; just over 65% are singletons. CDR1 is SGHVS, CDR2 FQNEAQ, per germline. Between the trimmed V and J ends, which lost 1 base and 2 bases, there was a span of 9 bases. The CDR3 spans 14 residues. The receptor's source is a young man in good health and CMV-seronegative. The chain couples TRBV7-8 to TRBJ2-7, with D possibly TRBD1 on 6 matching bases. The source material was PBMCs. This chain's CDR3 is CASSLGGQTYEQYF. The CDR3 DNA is TGTGCCAGCAGCTTAGGGGGACAAACCTACGAGCAGTACTTC.